A single sample is the source of the 22 T cell receptor beta chains below, sequenced in a study of CD8+ T cells in alopecia areata. cDNA prepared by RNA extraction and subsequent reverse transcription served as the template for sequencing. Some clones are missing from TCRdb's copy, which holds only in-frame ones; the method was immunoSEQ multiplex PCR. The repertoire consists of some 170,000 clones, with around 64% occurring once and the leading ten covering roughly 10%. The source material was CD8+ T cells sorted from blood, sampled at week 0. The receptor source for this set is a human donor with alopecia areata.

V and J are TRBV18 and TRBJ1-4, with D hard to call. The CDR3 sequence is 15 residues long. With 4 bases removed from V and 0 bases from J, the gap between germline ends came to 9 bases. Germline V gene lookup returns CDR1 KGHSH and CDR2 LQKENI. The CDR3 bases are TGTGCCAGCTCACTAACGGGTGCAACTAATGAAAAACTGTTTTTT. Translation gives CASSLTGATNEKLFF.

The gene calls are TRBV13 and TRBJ1-2; D not certain. Per germline, CDR1 PRHDT and CDR2 FYEKMQ (reference sequence). Trimming shortened V by 1 base and J by 3 bases, and 15 bases separated the two germline ends. The CDR3 runs to 16 residues. Here the CDR3 reads CASSLVAAIRDYGYTF. CDR3 in DNA: TGTGCCAGCAGCTTAGTTGCAGCGATACGGGACTATGGCTACACCTTC.

This chain joins TRBV27 and TRBJ2-6; D uncertain. CDR1 and CDR2 from the germline V gene are MNHEY and SMNVEV (reference sequence). V lost 3 bases and J 0 bases, leaving 6 bases between the germline ends. This CDR3 region has 15 residues. The CDR3 DNA is TGTGCCAGCAGTTTTAGGTTCTCTGGGGCCAACGTCCTGACTTTC. Translating it yields CASSFRFSGANVLTF.

The rearrangement uses TRBV14 and TRBJ2-7, with D perhaps given as TRBD1 or TRBD2 (6 bases each). Germline CDR1 and CDR2: SGHDN and FVKESK. The V gene lost 4 bases and the J gene lost 3 bases, with 16 bases spanning the gap. The CDR3 sequence is 15 residues long. CDR3: CASSPPLEGGYEQYF. The CDR3 bases are TGTGCCAGCAGCCCGCCCCTGGAGGGGGGCTACGAGCAGTACTTC.

The J gene is TRBJ2-7, the V gene TRBV4-1; D remains unclear. The CDR3 has 13 residues. V was clipped by 1 base and J by 2 bases, with 6 bases between them. The germline gives CDR1 MGHRA, CDR2 YSYEKL. The CDR3 bases are TGCGCCAGCAGCCAAGGGGTTGCCTACGAGCAGTACTTC. Translated, it gives CASSQGVAYEQYF.

This chain joins TRBV15 and TRBJ2-1; 7 bases line up with TRBD1. The CDR3 sequence is 13 residues long. V was clipped by 3 bases and J by 8 bases; unmatched bases: 4. Germline lookup yields CDR1 LNHNV and CDR2 YYDKDF (reference sequence). The CDR3 DNA reads TGTGCCACCAGCAGTAACAGGGGCGATGAGCAGTTCTTC. Residues: CATSSNRGDEQFF.

The J gene is TRBJ1-2, the V gene TRBV29-1; a possible D gene is TRBD1 (5 bases). CDR3 size: 13 residues. CDR1 is SQVTM, CDR2 ANQGSEA, per germline. Trimming took 5 bases from V and 0 from J, leaving 10 bases between them. DNA of the CDR3: TGCAGCGTTCCGACAGCGGCTAACTATGGCTACACCTTC. This codes for CSVPTAANYGYTF.

V is TRBV4-2 and J is TRBJ2-7; 8 bases line up with TRBD2. The germline CDR1 and CDR2 sequences are LGHNA and YNFKEQ. Trimming took 0 bases from V and 4 from J; bases not matched to a gene: 14. The CDR3 consists of 18 residues. CDR3 sequence: CASSQELVSAGGGYEQYF. CDR3 sequence (DNA): TGTGCCAGCAGCCAAGAACTTGTATCTGCTGGCGGGGGGTACGAGCAGTACTTC.

This clone was observed a few times. The genes are TRBV4-2 and TRBJ2-4, with 7 bases that match TRBD2. The CDR3 has 15 amino acids. Germline CDR1 reads LGHNA; CDR2 reads YNFKEQ. The junction had 4 bases not matched to a gene; V was cut back by 1 base and J by 4 bases. Here the CDR3 reads CASSQGGEGKNIQYF. CDR3 sequence (DNA): TGTGCCAGCAGCCAAGGCGGGGAGGGAAAAAACATTCAGTACTTC.

The chain employs TRBV5-1 and TRBJ1-5; D not resolved. CDR1 is SGHRS, CDR2 YFSETQ, per germline. The CDR3 runs to 15 residues. V was cut by 7 bases and J by 2 bases, with 16 bases left in between. The chain's CDR3 is CASARWSGGNQPQHF. CDR3 DNA sequence: TGCGCCAGCGCCAGGTGGTCAGGCGGCAATCAGCCCCAGCATTTT.

The V gene is TRBV5-6, the J gene TRBJ2-1; TRBD1 might be the D (5 bases). V lost 4 bases and J lost 10, with 6 bases in between. Per the germline V gene, CDR1 is SGHDT and CDR2 is YYEEEE. This CDR3 is built from 10 residues. The CDR3 sequence is CASSGAEQFF. The CDR3 nucleotides read TGTGCCAGCAGCGGGGCGGAGCAGTTCTTC.

The chain joins TRBV19 to TRBJ2-7, with no clear D. This CDR3 region has 13 residues. Per the germline V gene, CDR1 is LNHDA and CDR2 is SQIVND (reference sequence). The V gene lost 3 bases and the J gene lost 5 bases, with 11 bases spanning the gap. The CDR3 spells CASSMGTADEQYF. The CDR3 DNA sequence: TGTGCCAGTAGTATGGGTACCGCCGACGAGCAGTACTTC.

On this clone: The same CDR3 arises from other DNA sequences in this sample as well. The chain joins TRBV20-1 to TRBJ2-7; D is possibly TRBD1 (6 bases). With 5 bases removed from V and 4 bases from J, the gap between germline ends came to 9 bases. The CDR3 loop spans 11 amino acids. Germline loops: CDR1 DFQATT, CDR2 SNEGSKA (reference sequence). CDR3 sequence reads: CSAVRGYEQYF. CDR3 DNA: TGCAGTGCTGTCAGGGGTTACGAGCAGTACTTC.

This clone was seen more than once but under ten times. V usage is TRBV15 and J usage is TRBJ1-1; D perhaps matches TRBD1 (6 bases). Germline V gene sequence: CDR1 LNHNV, CDR2 YYDKDF (reference sequence). This CDR3 is built from 12 residues. V was clipped by 8 bases and J by 5 bases, with 12 bases between them. CDR3 DNA sequence: TGTGCCACCCGTGACAGGTCTACTGAAGCTTTCTTT. This encodes CATRDRSTEAFF. Looking up the rest from reference TRBV15 and TRBJ1-1 gives the full variable domain: DAMVIQNPRYQVTQFGKPVTLSCSQTLNHNVMYWYQQKSSQAPKLLFHYYDKDFNNEADTPDNFQSRRPNTSFCFLDIRSPGLGDTAMYLCATRDRSTEAFFGQGTRLTVV.

This clone has a handful of counts. The chain employs TRBV6-5 and TRBJ2-7, with 9 bases identical to TRBD1. With V trimmed by 2 bases and J by 5 bases, 4 bases remained unmatched. In germline, CDR1 is MNHEY, CDR2 SVGAGI. This CDR3 spans 14 amino acids. The CDR3 protein is CASSYRTGEDEQYF. The CDR3 nucleotides are TGTGCCAGCAGTTACAGGACAGGGGAGGACGAGCAGTACTTC.

The V and J genes are TRBV15 and TRBJ2-5, with D maybe TRBD1 (6 bases). V lost 0 bases and J lost 1, with 12 bases in between. Germline CDR1 LNHNV, CDR2 YYDKDF (reference sequence). The CDR3 runs to 16 residues. This chain's CDR3 is CATSREGGGSQETQYF. In nucleotides, the CDR3 is TGTGCCACCAGCAGAGAGGGTGGGGGCAGCCAAGAGACCCAGTACTTC.

The chain carries TRBV6-5 and TRBJ1-2; TRBD1 is a possible D gene (5 bases). The CDR3 extends over 14 amino acids. Germline-derived CDR1 and CDR2 are MNHEY and SVGAGI. V lost 8 bases to trimming and J lost 1 base, with 14 bases between them. CDR3 sequence reads: CASGPGRSNYGYTF. CDR3 nucleotides: TGTGCCAGCGGCCCGGGACGGAGTAACTATGGCTACACCTTC.

This chain joins TRBV5-1 and TRBJ2-7; the D gene could be TRBD1 or TRBD2 (5 bases each). Germline lookup yields CDR1 SGHRS and CDR2 YFSETQ. The ends were cut back, 5 bases at V and 4 bases at J, with 13 bases in the middle. The CDR3 has 13 residues. The CDR3 is CASRPGTAYEQYF. The CDR3 DNA follows: TGCGCCAGCAGGCCCGGGACCGCATACGAGCAGTACTTC.

The genes are TRBV4-1 and TRBJ1-4; 8 nucleotides agree with TRBD1. Germline assignment: CDR1 MGHRA and CDR2 YSYEKL. This CDR3 comprises 15 residues. V lost 4 bases, J lost 5 bases, and 6 bases stayed unmatched. The chain's CDR3 is CASSRDRGINEKLFF. CDR3 nucleotides: TGCGCCAGCAGCCGAGACAGGGGTATAAATGAAAAACTGTTTTTT.

The genes are TRBV30 and TRBJ2-7, with unresolved D. The germline gives CDR1 GTSNPN, CDR2 SVGIG (reference sequence). The ends were cut back, 0 bases at V and 6 bases at J, with 12 bases in the middle. The CDR3 totals 13 residues. In DNA form, the CDR3 reads TGTGCCTGGAGTGTGACGGAGCCTAGCGAGCAGTACTTC. Its translation is CAWSVTEPSEQYF.

As DNA, the CDR3 is TGTGCCAGCAGCGCAGTGAACGGGGGCTACGGGGAGACCCAGTACTTC. This encodes CASSAVNGGYGETQYF. The chain recombines TRBV13 with TRBJ2-5, with D perhaps matching TRBD1 or TRBD2 (6 bases each). Trimming pared 5 bases from V and 5 bases from J, leaving 21 bases between. CDR1 is PRHDT and CDR2 is FYEKMQ in the germline V gene (reference sequence). The CDR3 runs to 16 residues.

This clone was recorded a few times. Other DNA variants within this sample encode the same CDR3. The chain employs TRBV29-1 and TRBJ2-3; possibly TRBD1 or TRBD2 for D (5 bases each). The CDR3 totals 13 residues. Germline values: CDR1 SQVTM, CDR2 ANQGSEA. V gave up 1 base and J gave up 0 bases, with 5 bases separating them. The CDR3 bases are TGCAGCGTTGAAGGGGGGAGCACAGATACGCAGTATTTT. Translating it yields CSVEGGSTDTQYF.